This T cell receptor beta chain stems from a study of monozygotic twins with inflammatory bowel disease. Regarding the study as a whole: With others, IBD patients shared fewer clonotypes than healthy twins did, especially with disease activity.

Blood samples measuring approximately 2.4 ml were taken per donor. Worth noting for this clonotype: The antigen is unknown.

The CDR3 totals 17 residues. Per the germline V gene, CDR1 is MNHEY and CDR2 is SVGEGT. Investigators made cDNA in eight separate reactions per sample. For both chains, the TCRalpha and TCRbeta cDNA went through two nested PCRs of approximately 16 and 9 cycles. TCRdb processed the 5' RACE reads again and assigns one entry to each CDR3 protein, with no DNA. The specimen's table records approximately 330,000 distinct CDR3 sequences. Sequenced input: blood. J is TRBJ1-5 and V is TRBV6-2 or TRBV6-3; absent DNA, TCRdb's TRBD1 call cannot be checked. This sequence originates from a human donor with ulcerative colitis or Crohn's disease, or a healthy co-twin of an affected twin (not recorded which). CDR3 amino acids: CASSTDPGERANQPQHF.